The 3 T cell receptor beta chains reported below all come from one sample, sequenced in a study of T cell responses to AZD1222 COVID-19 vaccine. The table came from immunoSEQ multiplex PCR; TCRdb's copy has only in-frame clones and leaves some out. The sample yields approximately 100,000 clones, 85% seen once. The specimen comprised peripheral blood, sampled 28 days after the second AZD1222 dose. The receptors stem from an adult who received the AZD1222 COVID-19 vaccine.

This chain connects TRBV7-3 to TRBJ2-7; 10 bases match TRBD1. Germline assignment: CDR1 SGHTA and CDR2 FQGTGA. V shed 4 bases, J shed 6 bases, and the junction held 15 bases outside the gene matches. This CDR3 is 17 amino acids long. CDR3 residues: CASSSSQSGTGVGEQYF. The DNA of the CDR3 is TGTGCCAGCAGCTCCTCCCAAAGTGGGACAGGGGTCGGCGAGCAGTACTTC.

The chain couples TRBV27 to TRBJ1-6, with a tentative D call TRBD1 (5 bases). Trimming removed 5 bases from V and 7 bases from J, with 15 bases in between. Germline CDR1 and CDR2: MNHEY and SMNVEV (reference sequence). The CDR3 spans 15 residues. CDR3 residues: CASSTRDLGNSPLHF. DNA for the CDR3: TGTGCCAGCAGTACCCGGGACCTGGGGAATTCACCCCTCCACTTT.

In DNA, the CDR3 is TGTGCCAGCGGTTCTAGCGGGAGGAGAGAGCAGTACTTC. Translating it yields CASGSSGRREQYF. The chain combines TRBV27 with TRBJ2-7; 11 bases match TRBD2. Germline V gene lookup returns CDR1 MNHEY and CDR2 SMNVEV (reference sequence). Germline trimming cut 8 bases from V and 7 bases from J; bases unmatched to any gene: 7. The CDR3 is 13 residues long.